Shown below are 23 T cell receptor beta chains from a single sample sequenced in a study of read filtering for tumor transcriptome and immune sequencing. Molecular barcoded adaptors covering alpha/delta and beta/gamma chains were used on 400 to 450 ng RNA. TCRdb fed the reads into MiXCR, producing one record per CDR3 protein. The profile shows 30,000 to 50,000 distinct CDR3 sequences, 10% to 15% of them singletons. Source material: a population of CD138-negative cells sorted from bone marrow. These receptors were obtained from a donor aged 40 or older with multiple myeloma.

This clonotype was detected many times. The V and J genes are TRBV6-1 and TRBJ1-5; the D gene is possibly TRBD1 (5 bases). In germline, CDR1 is MNHNS, CDR2 SASEGT. V was clipped by 6 bases and J by 0 bases, with 9 bases between them. This CDR3 has 14 amino acids. CDR3 residues: CASRLGGSNQPQHF. In nucleotides, the CDR3 is TGTGCCAGCAGGCTGGGGGGTAGCAATCAGCCCCAGCATTTT.

Notes on this clonotype: This may be a read error, as it is one base from a much larger clone. The CDR3 end shows no conserved phenylalanine or tryptophan, and so a read error is likely. The chain links TRBV30 to TRBJ1-2, with D possibly being TRBD1 (5 bases). Germline V gene data show CDR1 as GTSNPN and CDR2 as SVGIG (reference sequence). The CDR3 length is 13 residues. V was cut by 4 bases and J by 5 bases, with 14 bases left in between. Written as DNA, the CDR3 is TGTGCCTGGAAAGGGGAGAATGGATATGGCTACACCTCC. This sequence encodes CAWKGENGYGYTS.

This clonotype has at least ten counts. V and J are TRBV9 and TRBJ2-6, with D hard to call. The CDR3 spans 18 residues. Germline CDR1 and CDR2: SGDLS and YYNGEE. V gave up 2 bases and J gave up 2 bases, with 17 bases separating them. The CDR3 is CASSVASRGLAGANVLTF. CDR3 DNA: TGTGCCAGCAGCGTTGCTTCCCGCGGTCTGGCTGGGGCCAACGTCCTGACTTTC.

This clonotype was detected many times. The rearrangement joins TRBV5-4 to TRBJ1-4; D is unclear. The V end was cut by 1 base, the J end by 8 bases, with 6 bases between. Germline V gene sequence: CDR1 SGHNT, CDR2 YYREEE (reference sequence). The CDR3 runs to 12 residues. CDR3 coding DNA: TGTGCCAGCAGCTTGTTCGGGGAAAAACTGTTTTTT. Translating gives CASSLFGEKLFF.

This clonotype has ten or more counts. The chain is built from TRBV5-6 and TRBJ1-1; D unclear. V shed 5 bases and J shed 10 bases, with 15 bases lying between them. CDR3 size: 12 residues. Germline loops: CDR1 SGHDT, CDR2 YYEEEE. The CDR3 DNA is TGTGCCAGCAGTCCCGGCGGCGGGCCAGCTTTCTTT. It encodes CASSPGGGPAFF.

This clonotype has a count of ten or more. The V gene is TRBV7-3, the J gene TRBJ2-2; 7 bases match TRBD1. Germline V CDR1 and CDR2: SGHTA, FQGTGA. The CDR3 runs to 17 residues. V lost 5 bases, J lost 2 bases, and 11 bases stayed unmatched. CDR3 loop: CASSQTRQGVNTGELFF. In DNA form, the CDR3 reads TGTGCCAGCAGCCAAACCCGACAGGGCGTTAACACCGGGGAGCTGTTTTTT.

For this clonotype: A much larger clone differs by one base, so this may be a read error. The chain has TRBV5-4 and TRBJ2-3; D is ambiguous. Germline CDR1 SGHNT, CDR2 YYREEE (reference sequence). There are 14 residues in the CDR3. The V and J ends lost 3 bases and 3 bases respectively, with 11 bases between them. This CDR3 reads CASSSVLGTDTQYF. The CDR3 region has the DNA TGTGCCAGCAGCTCGGTATTAGGGACAGATACGCAGTATTTT. Together with reference TRBV5-4 and TRBJ2-3, the CDR3 gives the full variable domain: ETGVTQSPTHLIKTRGQQVTLRCSSQSGHNTVSWYQQALGQGPQFIFQYYREEENGRGNFPPRFSGLQFPNYSSELNVNALELDDSALYLCASSSVLGTDTQYFGPGTRLTVL.

Many counts were recorded for this clonotype. The V gene is TRBV20-1, the J gene TRBJ2-7, with 7 nucleotides matching TRBD2. CDR3 length: 13 residues. Germline CDR1 DFQATT, CDR2 SNEGSKA (reference sequence). V was clipped by 4 bases and J by 2 bases; unmatched bases: 5. The CDR3 here is CSANSGFTYEQYF. DNA of the CDR3: TGCAGTGCTAATAGCGGGTTCACCTACGAGCAGTACTTC.

This clonotype was counted ten times or more. The V and J genes are TRBV4-2 and TRBJ2-7, with D possibly being TRBD2 (5 bases). The CDR3 loop spans 13 amino acids. The V end was cut by 0 bases, the J end by 4 bases, with 7 bases between. Germline CDR1 reads LGHNA; CDR2 reads YNFKEQ. The CDR3 spells CASSQEEAYEQYF. The CDR3 DNA follows: TGTGCCAGCAGCCAAGAGGAGGCTTACGAGCAGTACTTC.

At least ten counts were recorded for this clonotype. V and J are TRBV12-5 and TRBJ1-1; possible D gene TRBD1, 6 bases. Germline values: CDR1 LGHNT, CDR2 FRNRAP. Between the trimmed V and J ends, which lost 7 bases and 6 bases, there was a span of 15 bases. The CDR3 spans 13 residues. CDR3 sequence reads: CASAQRGLAEAFF. Here the CDR3 DNA reads TGTGCTAGTGCCCAGCGGGGGCTGGCTGAAGCTTTCTTT.

This clonotype has a count of ten or more. V usage is TRBV20-1 and J usage is TRBJ1-2; D ambiguous. CDR1 DFQATT and CDR2 SNEGSKA come from the germline V gene (reference sequence). V dropped 7 bases and J dropped 5 bases, with 11 bases sitting between them. The CDR3 is made up of 11 amino acids. As DNA, the CDR3 is TGCAGTGTGGGAGGGTTTTATGGCTACACCTTC. Its protein product is CSVGGFYGYTF.

The rearrangement links TRBV29-1 to TRBJ2-2, with D perhaps TRBD2 (6 bases). Trimming shortened V by 6 bases and J by 1 base, and 12 bases separated the two germline ends. The CDR3 covers 14 residues. Germline V gene lookup returns CDR1 SQVTM and CDR2 ANQGSEA. The CDR3 is CSVEGLGNTGELFF. The DNA of the CDR3 is TGCAGCGTGGAGGGACTGGGGAACACCGGGGAGCTGTTTTTT.

This clonotype was picked up many times. The rearrangement uses TRBV7-9 and TRBJ2-1; D tentatively reads TRBD1 or TRBD2 (6 bases each). V gave up 5 bases and J gave up 7 bases, with 21 bases separating them. Germline V lookup: CDR1 SEHNR, CDR2 FQNEAQ (reference sequence). The CDR3 loop spans 16 amino acids. The CDR3 sequence is CASSLTIGGLGNEQFF. The CDR3 DNA follows: TGTGCCAGCAGCCTTACGATAGGGGGACTTGGAAATGAGCAGTTCTTC.

This clonotype was seen many times. The chain recombines TRBV20-1 with TRBJ2-1; 8 bases match TRBD2. The CDR3 has 15 amino acids. V lost 4 bases to trimming and J lost 0 bases; unmatched junction nucleotides: 5. Germline CDR1 and CDR2: DFQATT and SNEGSKA (reference sequence). CDR3 DNA: TGCAGTGCTAAAAAGCGGGGGAACTCCTACAATGAGCAGTTCTTC. It encodes CSAKKRGNSYNEQFF.

This clonotype was observed at least ten times. The V call is TRBV12-3 or TRBV12-4, the J call TRBJ2-1; TRBD2 might be the D (6 bases). Trimming took 7 bases from V and 9 from J, leaving 13 bases between them. This CDR3 has 12 residues. The CDR3 protein is CASIFQEGEQFF. As DNA, the CDR3 is TGTGCCAGCATATTCCAGGAGGGTGAGCAGTTCTTC.

This clonotype was counted ten times or more. The genes are TRBV20-1 and TRBJ2-5; the D is unclear. Germline V lookup: CDR1 DFQATT, CDR2 SNEGSKA (reference sequence). The length of the CDR3 is 10 residues. V shed 4 bases and J shed 5 bases, with 5 bases lying between them. The CDR3 is CSAKRETQYF. The CDR3 nucleotides are TGCAGTGCTAAACGGGAGACCCAGTACTTC.

This clonotype was seen ten or more times. The chain couples TRBV30 to TRBJ1-4; TRBD1 aligns across 10 bases. After removal of 3 bases from V and 8 bases from J, the junction contained 9 bases not matched to a gene. The CDR3 contains 15 residues. The germline CDR1 and CDR2 sequences are GTSNPN and SVGIG (reference sequence). The CDR3 bases are TGTGCCTGGAGCGGGACAGGGGTGGAACGCGAAAAACTGTTTTTT. Amino acids: CAWSGTGVEREKLFF.

The chain combines TRBV5-1 with TRBJ2-7; D perhaps matches TRBD2 (5 bases). The length of the CDR3 is 15 residues. From germline, CDR1 is SGHRS and CDR2 YFSETQ. The ends were cut back, 4 bases at V and 2 bases at J, with 16 bases in the middle. The chain's CDR3 is CASSTDGVGAYEQYF. The CDR3 region has the DNA TGCGCCAGCAGCACCGACGGGGTTGGAGCCTACGAGCAGTACTTC.

This clonotype occurred many times. The chain uses TRBV29-1 and TRBJ2-3; D gene uncertain. V was cut by 1 base and J by 4 bases, with 6 bases left in between. CDR3 length equals 12 residues. From germline, CDR1 is SQVTM and CDR2 ANQGSEA. The CDR3 nucleotides read TGCAGCGTTGAAGTTCGCCCAGATACGCAGTATTTT. This gives the protein CSVEVRPDTQYF.

The table lists this clonotype with many counts. V gene TRBV12-3 or TRBV12-4 combines with J gene TRBJ2-2; D is perhaps TRBD1 (5 bases). The CDR3 runs 13 residues. The germline V and J ends were trimmed by 4 bases and 4 bases, with 7 bases remaining between them. This CDR3 reads CASSSGFTGELFF. CDR3 nucleotide sequence: TGTGCCAGCAGTTCAGGGTTCACCGGGGAGCTGTTTTTT.

A note on this clonotype: A junction boundary mismatches the germline segment, possibly from a read error. V is TRBV7-2 and J is TRBJ2-1, with TRBD2 identical over 8 bases. The germline V gene encodes CDR1 SGHTA and CDR2 FQGNSA. The length of the CDR3 is 16 residues. CDR3 in DNA: TGTGCCAGCAGCCCAAGCAGCGGGGGAGTCCACAATGAGCAGTCCTTC. Translation gives CASSPSSGGVHNEQSF. The full variable domain, rest sourced from reference TRBV7-2 and TRBJ2-1, is GAGVSQSPSNKVTEKGKDVELRCDPISGHTALYWYRQSLGQGLEFLIYFQGNSAPDKSGLPSDRFSAERTGGSVSTLTIQRTQQEDSAVYLCASSPSSGGVHNEQSFGPGTRLTVL.

This clonotype has a count of ten or more. The gene calls are TRBV28 and TRBJ2-1; perhaps TRBD2 as D (6 bases). The germline V gene has CDR1 MDHEN and CDR2 SYDVKM. The CDR3 is 14 residues long. V dropped 6 bases and J dropped 5 bases, with 14 bases sitting between them. Here the CDR3 reads CASRRAGFDNEQFF. The CDR3 nucleotides read TGTGCCAGCAGGAGGGCGGGGTTTGACAATGAGCAGTTCTTC.

This clonotype has ten or more counts. The CDR3 region has the DNA TGCGCCAGCAGCGGCCGGGACAGGGCGAATGAGCAGTTCTTC. Translation: CASSGRDRANEQFF. This chain uses TRBV5-1 with TRBJ2-1, with 9 positions matching TRBD1. The V and J ends lost 4 bases and 7 bases, in that order; junction bases with no gene match: 6. Germline V CDR1 and CDR2: SGHRS, YFSETQ. This CDR3 spans 14 amino acids.